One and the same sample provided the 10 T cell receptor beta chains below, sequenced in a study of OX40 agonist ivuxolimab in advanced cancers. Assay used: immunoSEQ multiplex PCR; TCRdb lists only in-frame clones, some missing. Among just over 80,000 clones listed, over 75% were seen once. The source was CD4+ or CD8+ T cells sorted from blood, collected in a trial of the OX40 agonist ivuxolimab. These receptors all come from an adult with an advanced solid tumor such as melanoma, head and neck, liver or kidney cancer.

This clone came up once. CDR3 residues: CASSPPTGPEQYF. CDR3 DNA sequence: TGTGCCAGCAGCCCACCTACCGGGCCCGAACAGTACTTC. The V and J genes are TRBV9 and TRBJ2-7; D unresolved. This CDR3 spans 13 amino acids. Looked up from germline, CDR1 is SGDLS and CDR2 is YYNGEE. The V and J ends lost 4 bases and 10 bases respectively, with 18 bases between them.

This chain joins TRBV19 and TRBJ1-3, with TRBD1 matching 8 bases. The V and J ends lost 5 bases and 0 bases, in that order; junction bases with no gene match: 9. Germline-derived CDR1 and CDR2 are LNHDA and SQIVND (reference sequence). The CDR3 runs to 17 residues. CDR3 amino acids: CASSLPGTGYSGNTIYF. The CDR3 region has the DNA TGTGCCAGTAGTCTTCCCGGGACAGGATACTCTGGAAACACCATATATTTT.

CDR3 nucleotides: TGTGCCAGCAGTTACTATCCCCAGGGGAACTACAATGAGCAGTTCTTC. As protein: CASSYYPQGNYNEQFF. V and J are TRBV6-6 and TRBJ2-1; perhaps TRBD1 as D (6 bases). Trimming pared 1 base from V and 3 bases from J, leaving 13 bases between. Germline V gene sequence: CDR1 MNHNY, CDR2 SVGAGI (reference sequence). This CDR3 contains 16 residues.

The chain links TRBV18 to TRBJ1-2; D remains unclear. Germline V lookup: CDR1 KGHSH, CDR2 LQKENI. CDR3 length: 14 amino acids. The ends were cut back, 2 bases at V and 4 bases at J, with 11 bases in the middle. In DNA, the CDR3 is TGTGCCAGCTCACCATCTGGTTCCTTCTATGGCTACACCTTC. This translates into CASSPSGSFYGYTF.

The CDR3: CASSLVAHEQYF. In DNA form, the CDR3 reads TGTGCCAGCAGCTTAGTCGCCCACGAGCAGTACTTC. The chain is built from TRBV7-2 and TRBJ2-7, with D unclear. Germline-derived CDR1 and CDR2 are SGHTA and FQGNSA. V lost 1 base, J lost 5 bases, and 6 bases lay in between. The CDR3 covers 12 residues.

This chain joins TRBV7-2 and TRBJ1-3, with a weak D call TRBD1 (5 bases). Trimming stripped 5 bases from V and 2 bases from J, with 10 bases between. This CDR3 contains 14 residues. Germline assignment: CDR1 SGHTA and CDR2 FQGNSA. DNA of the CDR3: TGTGCCAGCAGCGCACAGGCTACTGGAAACACCATATATTTT. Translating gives CASSAQATGNTIYF.

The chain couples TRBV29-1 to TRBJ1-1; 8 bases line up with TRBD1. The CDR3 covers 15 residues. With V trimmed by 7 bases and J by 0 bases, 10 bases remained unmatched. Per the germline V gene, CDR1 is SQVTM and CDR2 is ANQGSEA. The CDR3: CSARGQAAVNTEAFF. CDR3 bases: TGCAGCGCCCGGGGACAGGCGGCCGTGAACACTGAAGCTTTCTTT.

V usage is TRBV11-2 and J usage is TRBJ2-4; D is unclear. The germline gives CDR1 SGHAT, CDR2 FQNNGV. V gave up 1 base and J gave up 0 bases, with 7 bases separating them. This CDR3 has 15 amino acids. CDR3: CASSLAPEAKNIQYF. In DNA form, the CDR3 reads TGTGCCAGCAGCTTAGCCCCGGAAGCCAAAAACATTCAGTACTTC.

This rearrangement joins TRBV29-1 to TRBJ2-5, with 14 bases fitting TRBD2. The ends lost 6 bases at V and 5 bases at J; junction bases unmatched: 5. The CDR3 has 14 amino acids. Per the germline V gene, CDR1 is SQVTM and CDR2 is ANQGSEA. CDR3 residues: CSVGTSGGGETQYF. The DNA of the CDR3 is TGCAGCGTGGGGACTAGCGGGGGCGGGGAGACCCAGTACTTC.

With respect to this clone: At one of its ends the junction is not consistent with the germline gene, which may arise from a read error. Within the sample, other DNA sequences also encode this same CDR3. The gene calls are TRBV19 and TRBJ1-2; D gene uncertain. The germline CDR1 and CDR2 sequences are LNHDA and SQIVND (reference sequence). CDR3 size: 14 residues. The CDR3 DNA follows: TGTGCCAGCAGTACGACGATAACGAACTATGGCTACACCTTC. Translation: CASSTTITNYGYTF.